This T cell receptor (beta chain) was observed in a study of identical twins. To note about this clonotype: Its antigen is not known.

The authors used template switching to add a universal primer site and gave cDNA unique molecular identifiers. TCRdb independently ran MiXCR on the 5' RACE reads; one entry per CDR3 protein. The sample lists roughly 18,000 distinct CDR3 sequences, 69% seen once, with 5% to 7% in the top ten. Study conclusions and caveats: Conclusions were drawn cross-sectionally by statistical analysis, without following the same donors. Analyses of zero insertions could, in part, be confounded by invariant MAIT and iNKT cells.

The CDR3 is 13 residues long. V lost 5 bases, J lost 4 bases, and 6 bases stayed unmatched. Germline CDR1 SGHNT, CDR2 YYREEE (reference sequence). This TCR came from a woman under 30 in good health. This table probably holds off-target reads from a library built for another chain. The chain couples TRBV5-4 to TRBJ2-7, with 7 bases aligning to TRBD1. The sample was memory (CD45RO+) T cells sorted from blood. In DNA, the CDR3 is TGTGCCAGCAGGGATGACAGGGCATACGAGCAGTACTTC. Its protein product is CASRDDRAYEQYF.